This T cell receptor (beta chain) emerged from a study of cytomegalovirus exposure and HLA in healthy donors (TCRdb year 2017). General notes on the study: An earlier analysis of approximately 600 of the donors reported approximately 300 Gb of sequence data and 100 million to 140 million unique TCR beta sequences from about 179 million T cells. An early release that covered some 640 HLA-typed donors contained about 300 gigabases of sequencing data and approximately 85 million unique TCR sequences. Of the 300 to 500 genotyped donors, approximately 81% were placed in the genetic ancestry cluster associated with self-reported Caucasian donors. The study aimed to test whether cataloging public T cell receptors could reveal signatures of past pathogen exposure. The study profiled the T cell repertoires of 550 to 700 subjects by immunosequencing and related them to cytomegalovirus serostatus. A separate validation cohort of approximately 130 different subjects was used in addition to the 666-subject first cohort. The study combined high-throughput TCR immunosequencing, statistical association of individual TCRs with disease status, and machine learning to predict cytomegalovirus infection status. A later analysis re-analyzed previously published TCR beta repertoires from about 600 donors and added high-resolution HLA genotyping to study TCR occurrence patterns. In the later analysis, no new phenotypic data were used to find candidate immune exposures; instead, reliance was placed on TCR beta sequences and their occurrence across donors. An earlier analysis of 587 of the donors used high-throughput TCR beta sequencing to judge whether each TCR beta V gene segment behaved as functional or pseudogenic. Donor age, sex, ethnicity and CMV serostatus were compiled together with the repertoire data. In a later genetic analysis, genome-wide SNP genotypes for about 60% of the 666 donors were used, and that subset was treated as a discovery cohort. All discovery cohort repertoires had been generated using a single sequencing platform. HLA typing included class I and class II loci at four-digit resolution. Typing coverage varied by locus: 629-630 donors for A, B, C, DRB1 and DQB1; about 520 for DQA1; around 570 for DPA1; approximately 470 for DPB1. Roughly 5 DR-DQ haplotypes were handled as single units for association and clustering, since linkage in the cohort was strong. Among almost 400 genotyped donors of the cohort, an average of about 240,000 unique TCR beta nucleotide sequences were sequenced per donor, around a sixth of them non-productive. Study-wide conclusions, independent of this receptor: Because counts were too low, roughly 16 rarely observed V segments, including chromosome 9 orphons, were excluded from the earlier analysis of several hundred of the donors. Compared with equally common non-associated chains, HLA-associated TCR beta chains in a later analysis were more clonally expanded and had lower generation probabilities. Specific HLA alleles were associated with 15,000 to 20,000 TCR beta sequences at a false discovery rate of 0.05 in a later analysis. Strong co-occurrence of HLA alleles, especially DR and DQ, made assigning TCR associations to individual alleles difficult. Broadly in line with IMGT annotations, most TCR beta V segments showed up in productive rearrangements about 90% or about 30% of the time in an earlier analysis of 450 to 600 of the donors. Across donors, most TCR sequences were observed very rarely, whereas some public TCRs were present in many individuals. V-gene and J-gene trimming of TCR beta chains was associated with a missense DCLRE1C variant in a later genetic analysis, and the association was replicated in an independent cohort. Because HLA typing was unavailable for some donors at each locus, only the typed subset was used in association tests. Immune exposure information for the cohort was limited to CMV serostatus. Correlated functional status among segregating V segments might reflect linkage disequilibrium, but an unknown experimental factor could not be ruled out. Most CMV-associated TCR beta chains appeared to be HLA-restricted in a later analysis, and the HLA associations seemed to be driven largely by CMV exposure. Only TCR beta chains were sequenced in this cohort, and the absence of alpha or paired-chain data limited detectable features. In a later genetic analysis, fewer N-insertions in productive TCRs were reported among donors in an Asian-associated ancestry cluster than the roughly 700-donor mean. According to a later analysis, TCR association rates differed among HLA loci, with DRB1 alleles showing the most associated TCRs and HLA-C alleles showing the fewest. Several of the top co-occurrence clusters appeared to be linked to parvovirus B19, influenza, CMV and Epstein-Barr virus, according to a later analysis. Presence/absence analyses assumed roughly uniform sequencing depth across donors, an assumption that may not hold. A cluster of highly shared sequence variants was judged likely to represent a technical artifact of the sequencing pipeline. In vitro tests confirmed that a few of the cytomegalovirus-associated TCR beta chains recognize cytomegalovirus antigens. In the study, approximately 160 TCR beta chains were listed as associated with cytomegalovirus. The authors suggested that the approach could potentially be extended to other disease states and immunological phenotypes. Cytomegalovirus status was reported to be diagnosed by the classifier with high specificity and sensitivity in both the original and validation cohorts. A further reported finding was that TCR beta sequences accurately predicted the HLA-A and HLA-B alleles for most subjects in the first cohort. Some IMGT-functional V segments, including TRBV6-2 and TRBV6-3, could not be distinguished by the 87-base-pair reads and were therefore excluded.

Comment on this clone: The antigen this receptor binds is unknown. Base qualities are not at hand, and no much larger clone is one base apart.

The cohort consisted of approximately 690 healthy bone marrow donors. All cohort members were sampled while nominally healthy, although unrecorded immune exposures were likely present. The donor was CMV seropositive and was included in the group of about 290 seropositive cohort members. A peripheral blood sample was collected from each donor, and TCR beta sequencing was performed on peripheral blood mononuclear cells. Genomic DNA extraction from the blood cell samples was performed with the Qiagen DNeasy Blood Extraction Kit. The method was the immunoSEQ multiplex PCR assay. For the multiplex PCR, a mixture combining 60 forward primers for TCR Vbeta segments and 13 reverse primers for TCR Jbeta segments was used. The CDR3 region of rearranged TCR beta genes was amplified from genomic DNA with a multiplex PCR assay. Amplified TCR beta libraries were sequenced as 87-base-pair reads on the Illumina HiSeq System. The authors' analysis ran thus. Across the 600 to 700 repertoires, a later analysis counted tens of millions of unique TCR beta chains, roughly 11 million of which were shared by at least two donors. To remove PCR and sequencing errors, raw reads were error-corrected and collapsed into unique sequences using a nearest-neighbor algorithm that merged closely related sequences. CDR3 sequences were aligned to IMGT reference sequences to assign V, D and J gene segments. For a sequence to be retained, at least a six-nucleotide match to both a V gene segment and a J gene segment was required. A rearrangement counted as productive if the CDR3 had no stop codons and remained in frame with V and J, and every other rearrangement counted as non-productive. Following IMGT convention, CDR3 was defined as the stretch from the second conserved V-encoded cysteine up to the conserved J-encoded phenylalanine. Sequences without an unambiguous match to a single V gene segment were excluded from the earlier analysis of several hundred of the donors. An earlier analysis of a few hundred of the donors classified V segments as functional when productive rearrangements were above 56.7% and as segregating when the standard deviation between donors was above 5%. A statistical classification framework was built to diagnose cytomegalovirus status from the catalog of TCR beta chain sequences. In a later analysis, TCR nucleotide sequences were compared against IMGT/GENE-DB human TR gene sequences so that V and J genes could be assigned. In a later analysis, CDR3 sequences and most-parsimonious VDJ recombination scenarios were assigned using the TCRdist pipeline. In a later analysis, each TCR beta chain was defined by its CDR3 amino acid sequence together with its V-gene family, and reads lacking a unique V-gene family were excluded. In a later analysis, a few hundred highly shared, low-generation-probability nucleotide sequences were removed to address suspected cross-contamination and a sequencing artifact. In a later analysis, a clonal expansion index was calculated for each public chain from normalized within-repertoire ranks of inferred template counts. In a later analysis, generation probabilities were computed with a VDJ recombination model fitted to out-of-frame rearrangements, and the resulting probabilities were checked against IGoR. A later analysis scored TCR-TCR, TCR-HLA and TCR-CMV co-occurrence with hypergeometric tests, applying a repertoire-size bias correction to TCR pairs. To estimate false discovery rates, a later analysis permuted the HLA or CMV assignments 20 times. In a later analysis, co-occurring TCRs were grouped using DBSCAN, and TCRdist sequence similarity was added for clustering within HLA-allele-positive subsets. For co-occurrence clustering, repertoires with fewer than 30,000 or more than 120,000 public chains were excluded, along with roughly 5 repertoires with anomalous nucleotide sharing. As stored in TCRdb, this immuneACCESS dataset retains in-frame rearrangements with V and J assigned. A fraction of the clones does not appear; measured against another copy, unresolved V genes explain less than half of the discrepancy, and the remainder lacks a known reason. The DNA was the basis for D and trimming; V, J and clone size are from that table. A total of roughly 250,000 clones appear in this sample, almost 85% of them only once. The ten largest clones represent about 2% of the sample.

According to the germline V gene, CDR1 reads SNHLY and CDR2 reads FYNNEI. Compared with germline, V lacks 8 bases and J lacks 8 bases; bases without a gene match: 21. The CDR3 goes from the cysteine to the phenylalanine over 17 residues. Only CDR3 DNA remains: 51 bases, in frame from the first base. The sequence came from a woman between 40 and 55 years old in good health and CMV-seropositive. The rearrangement combines TRBV2 with TRBJ2-1, with TRBD2 identical over 7 junction bases. Sequences were obtained from PBMCs. CDR3 loop: CASWGTTSAEDGDEQFF. The DNA sequence is as follows: TGTGCCAGCTGGGGAACCACTAGCGCCGAAGACGGGGATGAGCAGTTCTTC. The CDR3, completed at both ends by the reference TRBV2 and TRBJ2-1 genes, gives the full variable domain EPEVTQTPSHQVTQMGQEVILRCVPISNHLYFYWYRQILGQKVEFLVSFYNNEISEKSEIFDDQFSVERPDGSNFTLKIRSTKLEDSAMYFCASWGTTSAEDGDEQFFGPGTRLTVL.